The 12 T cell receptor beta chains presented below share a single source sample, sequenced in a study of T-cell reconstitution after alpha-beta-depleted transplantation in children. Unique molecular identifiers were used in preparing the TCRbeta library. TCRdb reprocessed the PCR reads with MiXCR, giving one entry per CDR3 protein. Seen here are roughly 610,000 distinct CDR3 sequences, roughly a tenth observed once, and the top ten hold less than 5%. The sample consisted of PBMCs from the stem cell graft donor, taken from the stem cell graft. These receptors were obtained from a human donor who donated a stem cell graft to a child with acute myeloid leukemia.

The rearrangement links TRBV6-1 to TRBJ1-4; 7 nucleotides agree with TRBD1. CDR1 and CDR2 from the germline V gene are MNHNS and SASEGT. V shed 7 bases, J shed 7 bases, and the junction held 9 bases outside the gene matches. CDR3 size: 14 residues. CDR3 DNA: TGTGCCAGCACCTTGGGACAGTGGGTTGAAAAACTGTTTTTT. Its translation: CASTLGQWVEKLFF.

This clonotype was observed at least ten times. The DNA for the CDR3 is TGTGCCAGCAGCTTAGGCCTAGCGGGGTACCAAGAGACCCAGTACTTC. This encodes CASSLGLAGYQETQYF. V gene TRBV7-2 combines with J gene TRBJ2-5; 9 positions match TRBD2. CDR3 length equals 16 residues. V was pared by 1 base and J by 0 bases, with 3 bases of the junction left unmatched. Germline assignment: CDR1 SGHTA and CDR2 FQGNSA.

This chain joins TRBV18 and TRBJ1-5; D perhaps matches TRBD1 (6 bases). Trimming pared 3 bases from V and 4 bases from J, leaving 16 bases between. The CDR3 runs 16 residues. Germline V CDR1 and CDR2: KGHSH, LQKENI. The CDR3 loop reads CASSPPTGDLNQPQHF. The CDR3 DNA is TGTGCCAGCTCACCTCCGACAGGAGACCTTAATCAGCCCCAGCATTTT.

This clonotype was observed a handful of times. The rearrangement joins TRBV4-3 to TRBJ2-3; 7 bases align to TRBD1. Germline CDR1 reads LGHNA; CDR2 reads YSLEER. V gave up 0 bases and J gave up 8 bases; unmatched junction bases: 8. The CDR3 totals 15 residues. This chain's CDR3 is CASSQEGQTGATQYF. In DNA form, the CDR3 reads TGCGCCAGCAGCCAAGAGGGACAGACCGGAGCTACGCAGTATTTT.

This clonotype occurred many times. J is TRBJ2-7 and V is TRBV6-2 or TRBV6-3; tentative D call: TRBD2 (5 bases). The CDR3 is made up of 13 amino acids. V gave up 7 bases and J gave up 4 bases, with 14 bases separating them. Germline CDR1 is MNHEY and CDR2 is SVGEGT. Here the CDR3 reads CASTTGRLYEQYF. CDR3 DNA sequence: TGTGCCAGCACCACGGGAAGATTATACGAGCAGTACTTC.

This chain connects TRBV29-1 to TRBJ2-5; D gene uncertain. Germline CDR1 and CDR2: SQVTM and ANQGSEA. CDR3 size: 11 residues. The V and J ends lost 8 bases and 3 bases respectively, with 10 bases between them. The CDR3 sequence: CSTTPKETQYF. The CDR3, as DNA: TGCAGCACCACCCCGAAAGAGACCCAGTACTTC.

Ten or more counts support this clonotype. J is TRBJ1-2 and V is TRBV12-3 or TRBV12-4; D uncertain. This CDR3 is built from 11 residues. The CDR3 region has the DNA TGTGCTACGCAGGTCAACTATGGCTACACCTTC. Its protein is CATQVNYGYTF.

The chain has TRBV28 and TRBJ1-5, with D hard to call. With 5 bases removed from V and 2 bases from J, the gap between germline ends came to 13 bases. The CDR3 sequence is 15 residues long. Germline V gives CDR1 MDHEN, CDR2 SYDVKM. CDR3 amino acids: CASSPDNTRNQPQHF. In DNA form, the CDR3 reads TGTGCCAGCAGTCCCGACAATACGCGCAATCAGCCCCAGCATTTT.

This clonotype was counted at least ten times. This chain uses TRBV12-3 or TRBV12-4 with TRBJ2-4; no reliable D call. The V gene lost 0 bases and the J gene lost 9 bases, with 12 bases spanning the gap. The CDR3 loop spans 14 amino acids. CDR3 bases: TGTGCCAGCAGTTTAGCGGGCCAGCGCACCATTCAGTACTTC. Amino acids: CASSLAGQRTIQYF.

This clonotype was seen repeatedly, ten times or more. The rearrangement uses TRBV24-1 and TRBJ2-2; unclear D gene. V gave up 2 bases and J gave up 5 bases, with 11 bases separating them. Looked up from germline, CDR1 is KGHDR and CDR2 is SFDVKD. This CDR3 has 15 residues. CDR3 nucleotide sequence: TGTGCCACCAGTGATTCCGGCCGTGTGACCGGGGAGCTGTTTTTT. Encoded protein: CATSDSGRVTGELFF.

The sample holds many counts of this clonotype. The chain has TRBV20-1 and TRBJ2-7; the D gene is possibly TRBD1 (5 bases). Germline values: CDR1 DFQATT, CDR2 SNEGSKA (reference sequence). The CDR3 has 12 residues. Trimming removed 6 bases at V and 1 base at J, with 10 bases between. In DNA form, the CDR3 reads TGCAGTGCCCCCAAGGGGTCCTACGAGCAGTACTTC. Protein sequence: CSAPKGSYEQYF.

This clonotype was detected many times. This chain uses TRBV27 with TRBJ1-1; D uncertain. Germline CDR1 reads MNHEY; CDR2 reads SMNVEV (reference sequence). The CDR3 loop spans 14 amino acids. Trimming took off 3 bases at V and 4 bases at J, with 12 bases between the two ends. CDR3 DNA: TGTGCCAGCAGTTTCTGGGGAGACGTCACTGAAGCTTTCTTT. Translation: CASSFWGDVTEAFF.